Each of the 3 T cell receptor beta chains below was sequenced from the same sample in a study of T-cell reconstitution after alpha-beta-depleted transplantation in children. Using unique molecular identifiers, the investigators prepared the TCRbeta library. TCRdb redid the calling of the PCR reads with MiXCR, one entry per CDR3 protein. The repertoire holds about 370,000 distinct CDR3 sequences, roughly 20% seen once, with 3.8% in the top ten. Material: PBMCs from the stem cell graft donor, obtained from the stem cell graft. These receptors were obtained from a human donor who donated a stem cell graft to a child with acute myeloid leukemia.

This clonotype showed up many times. This chain uses TRBV20-1 with TRBJ2-1, with 11 nucleotides matching TRBD2. The germline V gene encodes CDR1 DFQATT and CDR2 SNEGSKA (reference sequence). V shed 5 bases and J 3 bases; nucleotides not matched to a gene: 3. The CDR3 loop spans 14 amino acids. As DNA, the CDR3 is TGCAGTGCTCCTAGCGGGAGGTACTACAATGAGCAGTTCTTC. As protein: CSAPSGRYYNEQFF.

The genes are TRBV12-3 or TRBV12-4 and TRBJ2-3, with D hard to call. CDR3 size: 12 residues. The ends were cut back, 0 bases at V and 7 bases at J, with 5 bases in the middle. The CDR3 loop reads CASSLAWNTQYF. As DNA, the CDR3 is TGTGCCAGCAGTTTAGCGTGGAATACGCAGTATTTT.

V gene TRBV4-2 combines with J gene TRBJ1-5, with D perhaps matching TRBD1 (5 bases). Deletions cut 4 bases from V and 6 bases from J, with 16 bases between. The germline CDR1 and CDR2 sequences are LGHNA and YNFKEQ. This CDR3 has 15 amino acids. The CDR3, as DNA: TGTGCCAGCAGCCCCCTCGCAGGGTCGAGTCAGCCCCAGCATTTT. Amino acids: CASSPLAGSSQPQHF.